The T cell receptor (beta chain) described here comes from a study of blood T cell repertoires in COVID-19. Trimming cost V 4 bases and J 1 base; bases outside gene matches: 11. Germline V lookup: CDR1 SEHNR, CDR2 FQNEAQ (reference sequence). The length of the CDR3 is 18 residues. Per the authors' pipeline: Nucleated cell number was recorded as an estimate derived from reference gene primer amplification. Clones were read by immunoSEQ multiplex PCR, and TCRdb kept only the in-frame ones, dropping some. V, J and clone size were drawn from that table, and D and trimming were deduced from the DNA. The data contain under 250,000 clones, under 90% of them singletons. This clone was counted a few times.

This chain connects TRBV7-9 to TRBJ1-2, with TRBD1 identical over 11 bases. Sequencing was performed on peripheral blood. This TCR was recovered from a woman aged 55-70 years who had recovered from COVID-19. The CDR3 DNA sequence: TGTGCCAGCAGCTCCTTAAAGGGGGACAGGGGGAATAACTATGGCTACACCTTC. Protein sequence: CASSSLKGDRGNNYGYTF. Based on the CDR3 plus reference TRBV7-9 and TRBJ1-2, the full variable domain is DTGVSQNPRHKITKRGQNVTFRCDPISEHNRLYWYRQTLGQGPEFLTYFQNEAQLEKSRLLSDRFSAERPKGSFSTLEIQRTEQGDSAMYLCASSSLKGDRGNNYGYTFGSGTRLTVV.